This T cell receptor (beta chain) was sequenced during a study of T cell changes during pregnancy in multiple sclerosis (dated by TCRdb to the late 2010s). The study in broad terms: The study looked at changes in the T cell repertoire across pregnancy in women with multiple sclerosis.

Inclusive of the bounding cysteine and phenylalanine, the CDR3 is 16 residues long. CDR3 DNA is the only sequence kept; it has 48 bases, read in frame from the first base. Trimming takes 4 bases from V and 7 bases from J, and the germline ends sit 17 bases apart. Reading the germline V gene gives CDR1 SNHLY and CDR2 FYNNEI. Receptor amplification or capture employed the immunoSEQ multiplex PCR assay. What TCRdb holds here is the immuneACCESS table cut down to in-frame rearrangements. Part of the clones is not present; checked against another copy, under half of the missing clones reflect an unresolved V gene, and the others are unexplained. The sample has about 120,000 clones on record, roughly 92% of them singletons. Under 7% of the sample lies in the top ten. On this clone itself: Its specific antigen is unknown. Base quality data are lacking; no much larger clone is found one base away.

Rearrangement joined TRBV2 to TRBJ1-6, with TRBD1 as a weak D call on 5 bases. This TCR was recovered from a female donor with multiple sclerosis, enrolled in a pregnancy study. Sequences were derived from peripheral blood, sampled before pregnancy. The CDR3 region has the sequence CASSGLGIGANSPLHF. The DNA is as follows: TGTGCCAGCAGTGGGTTGGGGATTGGGGCCAATTCACCCCTCCACTTT.